This TCR beta chain was retrieved from a study of CXCR3-negative and CXCR3-positive naive CD8 T cells. Study in general: Cumulative TRB read yield was some 150 million, averaging about 1.5 +/- 0.3 million per library. Findings of the study overall: In CXCR3-positive naive cells, the TRB CDR3s were more hydrophobic than in CXCR3-negative naive cells. Naive CXCR3-positive and CXCR3-negative cells shared similar TRBV-TRBJ usage, unlike memory cells.

5' RACE with UMI labels generated the TRB cDNA libraries. TCRdb re-called the 5' RACE reads; every CDR3 protein appears as one record, without DNA. The sample has around 63,000 distinct CDR3 sequences, and its top ten clones hold around 0.8%. Naive CD8+ T cells showed a CD45RO-CCR7+CD27+CD95- phenotype. About this clonotype itself: Its cognate antigen is unknown.

This CDR3 is built from 16 residues. Germline V gene data show CDR1 as SEHNR and CDR2 as FQNEAQ (reference sequence). The TCR was taken from a human donor in good health. Some clones in this sample may be carry-over from other donors' samples. This chain links TRBV7-9 with TRBJ2-5. Sequences were obtained from naive CXCR3+ CD8+ T cells from blood. The subset denotes: CD45RO-CCR7+CD27+CD95- naive CD8+ T cells expressing CXCR3 (TNR3+). The CDR3 reads CASSLTFGLLGGTQYF. Full variable domain (missing parts from reference TRBV7-9 and TRBJ2-5): DTGVSQNPRHKITKRGQNVTFRCDPISEHNRLYWYRQTLGQGPEFLTYFQNEAQLEKSRLLSDRFSAERPKGSFSTLEIQRTEQGDSAMYLCASSLTFGLLGGTQYFGPGTRLLVL.